These 9 T cell receptor beta chains originate from one sample sequenced in a study of T cell repertoires in cytomegalovirus infection. One entry per CDR3 protein, called by TCRdb with MiXCR from the reads. The table records roughly 120,000 distinct CDR3 sequences, more than 25% of them present only once. The antigens for these receptors are not known. Sample: CD8+ T cells from cultured PBMCs, taken from culture after CMV antigen stimulation. The receptors were gathered from a human donor in good health (CMV status not recorded). Some clones in this sample may be carry-over from other donors' samples.

There are a few counts of this clonotype. In DNA, the CDR3 is TGTGCCATCAGGAGGACAGGGAGTACCTACGAGCAGTACTTC. This sequence encodes CAIRRTGSTYEQYF. V and J are TRBV10-3 and TRBJ2-7, with TRBD1 matching 8 bases. CDR1 and CDR2 from the germline V gene are ENHRY and SYGVKD. The CDR3 is 14 amino acids. Unmatched junction bases numbered 6, after V lost 6 bases and J lost 2 bases.

This clonotype was observed many times. An end of the junction differs from the germline gene, which may be a read error. The V and J genes are TRBV7-7 and TRBJ1-4, with D tentatively TRBD1 (5 bases). Germline CDR1 is SSHAT and CDR2 is FNYEAQ (reference sequence). The CDR3 is 16 amino acids. The CDR3 spells CASSMGPPGTNEKLFF. DNA for the CDR3: TGTGCTAGCAGCATGGGGCCTCCAGGGACTAATGAAAAACTGTTTTTT.

V and J are TRBV20-1 and TRBJ2-3; D remains unclear. CDR3 length: 13 amino acids. The germline V gene has CDR1 DFQATT and CDR2 SNEGSKA (reference sequence). Trimming removed 5 bases from V and 4 bases from J, with 13 bases in between. The CDR3 DNA is TGCAGTGCTCCCGAGGCCGGAGCAGATACGCAGTATTTT. This translates into CSAPEAGADTQYF.

This clonotype came up a few times. J is TRBJ1-1 and V is TRBV7-8; D call uncertain. Germline assignment: CDR1 SGHVS and CDR2 FQNEAQ. V was pared by 1 base and J by 0 bases, with 18 bases between. The CDR3 runs 18 residues. The CDR3 coding sequence is TGTGCCAGCAGCTTAGACGAGGCCTGGGCTGGACTGAACACTGAAGCTTTCTTT. This sequence encodes CASSLDEAWAGLNTEAFF.

This sequence joins TRBV7-9 and TRBJ2-1; D remains ambiguous. The CDR3 consists of 12 residues. The V gene's germline CDR1 is SEHNR and CDR2 FQNEAQ (reference sequence). The ends were cut back, 5 bases at V and 8 bases at J, with 10 bases in the middle. The CDR3 loop is CASSPLGYEQFF. CDR3 DNA sequence: TGTGCCAGCAGCCCCCTGGGGTATGAGCAGTTCTTC.

This clonotype was seen a handful of times. The V and J genes are TRBV7-9 and TRBJ1-2; D unclear. CDR1 is SEHNR, CDR2 FQNEAQ, per germline (reference sequence). The CDR3 spans 11 residues. Deletions cut 4 bases from V and 5 bases from J, with 5 bases between. The CDR3 nucleotides are TGTGCCAGCAGCTCAAGTTATGGCTACACCTTC. It translates to CASSSSYGYTF.

In nucleotides, the CDR3 is TGCGCCAGCAGCTTGGGGGACCGTGGTGGCACTGAAGCTTTCTTT. Protein: CASSLGDRGGTEAFF. The gene calls are TRBV5-1 and TRBJ1-1; D may be TRBD1 (5 bases). Between the trimmed V and J ends, which lost 0 bases and 4 bases, there was a span of 13 bases. The CDR3 is made up of 15 amino acids. Germline V lookup: CDR1 SGHRS, CDR2 YFSETQ.

The chain uses TRBV12-3 or TRBV12-4 and TRBJ1-5; D is perhaps TRBD1 (6 bases). The V end was cut by 5 bases, the J end by 7 bases, with 12 bases between. This CDR3 is built from 13 residues. The CDR3 coding sequence is TGTGCCAGCAGTCTTGCCAGGGGACAGCCCCAGCATTTT. It codes for CASSLARGQPQHF.

The rearrangement links TRBV7-6 to TRBJ1-4; D is undetermined. The CDR3 length is 15 residues. V gave up 5 bases and J gave up 1 base, with 11 bases separating them. From germline, CDR1 is SGHVS and CDR2 FNYEAQ. CDR3 coding DNA: TGTGCCAGCAGCCCCTGGACGGGAACTAATGAAAAACTGTTTTTT. Protein sequence: CASSPWTGTNEKLFF.